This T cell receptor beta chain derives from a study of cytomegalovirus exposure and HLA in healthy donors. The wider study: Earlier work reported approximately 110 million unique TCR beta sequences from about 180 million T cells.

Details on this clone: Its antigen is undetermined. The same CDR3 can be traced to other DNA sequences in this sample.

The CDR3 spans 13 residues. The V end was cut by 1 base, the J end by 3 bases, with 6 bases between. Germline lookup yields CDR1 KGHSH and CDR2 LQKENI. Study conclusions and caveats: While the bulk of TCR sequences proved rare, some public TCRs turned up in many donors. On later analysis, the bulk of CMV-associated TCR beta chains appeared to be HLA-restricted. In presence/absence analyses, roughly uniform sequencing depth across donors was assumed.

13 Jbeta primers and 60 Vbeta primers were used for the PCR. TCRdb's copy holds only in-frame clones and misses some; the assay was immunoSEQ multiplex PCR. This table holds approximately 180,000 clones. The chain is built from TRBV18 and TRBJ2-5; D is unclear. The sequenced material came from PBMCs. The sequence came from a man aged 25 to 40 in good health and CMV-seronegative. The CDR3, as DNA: TGTGCCAGCTCACCACGGCAAGAAGAGACCCAGTACTTC. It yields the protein CASSPRQEETQYF.